The sample holds a few counts of the clone carrying this T cell receptor (beta chain). The target antigen is unknown. This record belongs to a study of response to subunit inactivated influenza vaccine. Study outcomes and limitations: Few new T cells, the authors suggested, are recruited by each seasonal influenza vaccination.

One entry per CDR3 protein results from TCRdb running MiXCR on the RT-PCR reads. This table holds hundreds of thousands of distinct CDR3 sequences, approximately 14% found once. V was pared by 3 bases and J by 2 bases, with 8 bases between. CDR3 size: 14 residues. Germline V gene sequence: CDR1 MDHEN, CDR2 SYDVKM. The specimen comprised PBMCs from blood, sampled 14 to 15 days before vaccination. The genes are TRBV28 and TRBJ2-4; maybe TRBD2 (5 bases). The receptor was derived from a man between 45 and 60 years old who received an inactivated influenza vaccine. CDR3: CASSFGVTKNIQYF. The CDR3 nucleotides read TGTGCCAGCAGTTTCGGGGTGACCAAAAACATTCAGTACTTC.